This T cell receptor beta chain was sequenced in a study of technical replicates of blood from several donors. This table comes from immunoSEQ multiplex PCR, and its TCRdb copy is limited to in-frame clones, with some not included. The table lists approximately 89,000 clones, 85% to 95% of them singletons. This receptor was taken from a human donor in good health. The sequenced sample consisted of T cells isolated from PBMCs.

The CDR3 spells CASSQGYGYTF. Written as DNA, the CDR3 is TGTGCCAGCAGTCAGGGTTATGGCTACACCTTC. V gene TRBV2 combines with J gene TRBJ1-2, with D possibly being TRBD1 (5 bases). Germline-derived CDR1 and CDR2 are SNHLY and FYNNEI. V lost 5 bases and J lost 5, with 6 bases in between. The CDR3 is 11 amino acids.